This T cell receptor beta chain was retrieved from a study of preoperative IRX-2 immunotherapy in early breast cancer. Treatment: preoperative locoregional IRX-2 cytokine immunotherapy. This phase Ib study tested locoregional IRX-2 cytokine immunotherapy given before surgery. The CDR3 sequence is 15 residues long. The V segment lost 1 base and the J segment 10 bases; nucleotides outside the gene matches: 7. The germline V gene has CDR1 SGHTA and CDR2 FQGNSA. Sequenced by immunoSEQ multiplex PCR; TCRdb stores in-frame clones only, minus some. In the table there are over 25,000 clones, around four fifths of which are singletons.

This chain uses TRBV7-2 with TRBJ2-1; 10 bases agree with TRBD1. Sample: lymph node tissue, taken from a patient treated with IRX-2 immunotherapy. The sequence was collected from a human donor with breast cancer. As DNA, the CDR3 is TGTGCCAGCAGCTTAGTGGGACAGGGGTCGCGCGAGCAGTTCTTC. Its protein is CASSLVGQGSREQFF.